What follows are 10 T cell receptor beta chains derived from one specimen sequenced in a study of blood T cell dynamics during melanoma immunotherapy. Produced via immunoSEQ multiplex PCR; TCRdb's table is partial and in-frame only. The table shows 9,000 to 13,000 clones, with roughly 81% occurring only once. Time point described: pre-treatment baseline. Source: blood, taken from a patient treated with checkpoint blockade. The receptors shown here come from a human donor with melanoma.

This chain uses TRBV6-5 with TRBJ1-1, with a weak D call TRBD1 (6 bases). The CDR3 is 14 amino acids. Per the germline V gene, CDR1 is MNHEY and CDR2 is SVGAGI. V was trimmed by 2 bases and J by 4 bases, leaving 11 bases between them. CDR3 in DNA: TGTGCCAGCAGTTACGAGGGAGGGGGCACTGAAGCTTTCTTT. Translated: CASSYEGGGTEAFF.

This clone was seen a handful of times. The V and J genes are TRBV30 and TRBJ1-1; D may be TRBD1 (5 bases). Trimming pared 2 bases from V and 7 bases from J, leaving 14 bases between. The germline gives CDR1 GTSNPN, CDR2 SVGIG (reference sequence). The CDR3 is 13 residues long. The CDR3 region is CAWSPIWGGEAFF. The DNA for the CDR3 is TGTGCCTGGAGTCCTATCTGGGGCGGTGAAGCTTTCTTT.

The chain is built from TRBV6-5 and TRBJ1-2; D uncertain. The CDR3 contains 15 residues. V lost 0 bases to trimming and J lost 0 bases, with 8 bases between them. Per the germline V gene, CDR1 is MNHEY and CDR2 is SVGAGI. The chain's CDR3 is CASSYSIPTNYGYTF. The CDR3 DNA is TGTGCCAGCAGTTACTCGATCCCCACTAACTATGGCTACACCTTC.

The genes are TRBV4-1 and TRBJ1-6; the match to TRBD1 covers 8 bases. The ends lost 3 bases at V and 6 bases at J; junction bases unmatched: 13. The CDR3 runs to 18 residues. The germline V gene has CDR1 MGHRA and CDR2 YSYEKL. CDR3 DNA: TGCGCCAGCAGCCATCTTGGACAGGGCCCAGGGCTTAATTCACCCCTCCACTTT. Translated, it gives CASSHLGQGPGLNSPLHF.

The V call is TRBV19, the J call TRBJ2-1, with 9 bases identical to TRBD1. The CDR3 consists of 18 residues. CDR1 is LNHDA, CDR2 SQIVND, per germline (reference sequence). With 5 bases clipped from V and 6 bases from J, the junction kept 17 bases outside the gene matches. CDR3: CASSFRPRQGDRGNEQFF. The CDR3 DNA reads TGTGCCAGTAGTTTCCGCCCGCGACAGGGGGATAGGGGCAATGAGCAGTTCTTC.

The chain carries TRBV7-2 and TRBJ1-1, with TRBD1 as a possible D gene (6 bases). Germline lookup yields CDR1 SGHTA and CDR2 FQGNSA. The CDR3 runs to 15 residues. V was pared by 2 bases and J by 4 bases, with 14 bases between. This CDR3 reads CASSLRQGTSTEAFF. DNA of the CDR3: TGTGCCAGCAGCTTACGGCAGGGGACTAGCACTGAAGCTTTCTTT.

The chain has TRBV7-9 and TRBJ2-1; possible D gene TRBD1, 6 bases. Germline V lookup: CDR1 SEHNR, CDR2 FQNEAQ (reference sequence). The V end was cut by 0 bases, the J end by 5 bases, with 14 bases between. This CDR3 has 16 amino acids. The CDR3 bases are TGTGCCAGCAGCTTAGCGCCTAGGGGGAGAGACAATGAGCAGTTCTTC. It translates to CASSLAPRGRDNEQFF.

The CDR3: CASSITQGRNNEQFF. The CDR3 DNA sequence: TGTGCCAGCAGCATAACGCAGGGAAGAAACAATGAGCAGTTCTTC. The rearrangement uses TRBV6-4 and TRBJ2-1; D is possibly TRBD1 (5 bases). This CDR3 has 15 amino acids. Between the trimmed V and J ends, which lost 6 bases and 5 bases, there was a span of 17 bases. The germline gives CDR1 MRHNA, CDR2 SNTAGT.

The chain is built from TRBV6-5 and TRBJ1-1, with D unresolved. The V end lost 2 bases, the J end lost 8 bases, and 6 bases lay between the germline ends. CDR3 length equals 11 residues. Germline V gene sequence: CDR1 MNHEY, CDR2 SVGAGI. CDR3: CASSYGSEAFF. DNA of the CDR3: TGTGCCAGCAGTTACGGCTCCGAAGCTTTCTTT.

The chain combines TRBV2 with TRBJ1-5; a weak D match, TRBD1 (5 bases). CDR3 size: 14 residues. With 3 bases removed from V and 6 bases from J, the gap between germline ends came to 12 bases. The germline gives CDR1 SNHLY, CDR2 FYNNEI. The CDR3 bases are TGTGCCAGCAGTGACCAGGGTTTGGCTCAGCCCCAGCATTTT. Protein: CASSDQGLAQPQHF.